This TCR beta chain derives from a study of blood T cell repertoires in COVID-19. Study summary: Samples taken during acute and convalescent COVID-19 were collected in the United States, Italy and Spain.

The sample holds one count of this clone. V was clipped by 5 bases and J by 12 bases; unmatched bases: 6. The V gene's germline CDR1 is MNHNY and CDR2 SVGAGI (reference sequence). The CDR3 totals 11 residues. In the authors' workflow: Amplifying reference gene primers gave estimates of nucleated cell counts. The repertoire was sequenced with immunoSEQ multiplex PCR; TCRdb's copy has only in-frame clones and lacks some. V, J and clone size were drawn from that table, and D and trimming were deduced from the DNA. Seen here are 95,000 to 100,000 clones, 85% to 95% observed once, and the top ten hold 4.5% to 6%.

Sequenced material: peripheral blood. This rearrangement joins TRBV6-6 to TRBJ1-1, with 7 bases identical to TRBD1. The receptor was isolated from a middle-aged man with active COVID-19. The CDR3: CASSPGQATFF. CDR3 coding DNA: TGTGCCAGCAGTCCCGGACAGGCAACTTTCTTT.